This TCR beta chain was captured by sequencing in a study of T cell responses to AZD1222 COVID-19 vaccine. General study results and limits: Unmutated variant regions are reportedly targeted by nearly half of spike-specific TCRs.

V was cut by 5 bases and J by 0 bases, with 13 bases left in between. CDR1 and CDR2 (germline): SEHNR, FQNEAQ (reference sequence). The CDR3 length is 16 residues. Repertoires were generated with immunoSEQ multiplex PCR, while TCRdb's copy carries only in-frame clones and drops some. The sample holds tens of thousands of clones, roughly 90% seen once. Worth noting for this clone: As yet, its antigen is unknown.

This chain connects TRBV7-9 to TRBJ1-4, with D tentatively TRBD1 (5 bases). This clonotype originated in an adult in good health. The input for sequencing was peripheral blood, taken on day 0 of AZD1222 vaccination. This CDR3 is CASSGRDAATNEKLFF. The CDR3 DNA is TGTGCCAGCAGCGGACGGGACGCCGCAACTAATGAAAAACTGTTTTTT.